This T cell receptor beta chain was sequenced during a study of PD-1 blockade in classical Hodgkin lymphoma. All trial patients relapsed after autologous stem cell transplantation. Study results and caveats: TCR diversity rose significantly by C4D1 in CD4+ but not CD8+ cells. Causes of the repertoire differences remain undefined, possibly disease activity or prior therapy. Before treatment, complete responders showed about the same diversity as newly diagnosed patients.

The CDR3 runs 15 residues. Trimming pared 0 bases from V and 5 bases from J, leaving 13 bases between. Germline values: CDR1 KGHSH, CDR2 LQKENI. Sequencing used immunoSEQ multiplex PCR; TCRdb keeps in-frame clones, though not all of them. Of more than 50,000 clones detected, 80% to 90% appear once; the ten largest clones hold 15%. Turning to this clone: Its specificity is unknown.

The sequence derives from a human donor with classical Hodgkin lymphoma. The rearrangement links TRBV18 to TRBJ2-5; D is possibly TRBD1 (6 bases). Sequences were derived from peripheral blood mononuclear cells (PBMCs), sampled at baseline. CDR3 sequence: CASSPPSRGWETQYF. In nucleotides, the CDR3 is TGTGCCAGCTCACCACCCTCCAGGGGCTGGGAGACCCAGTACTTC.